One and the same sample provided the 5 T cell receptor beta chains below, sequenced in a study of cytomegalovirus exposure and HLA in healthy donors. Primers for the PCR totalled 60 Vbeta and 13 Jbeta. Using immunoSEQ multiplex PCR, the repertoire was profiled, and TCRdb retains in-frame clones only, with some absent. The sample yields 180,000 or so clones, approximately 86% seen once. Sequencing was performed on PBMCs. Receptors originate from a young woman in good health and CMV-seronegative.

This chain joins TRBV19 and TRBJ2-1, with D possibly being TRBD1 (6 bases). CDR1 is LNHDA and CDR2 is SQIVND in the germline V gene (reference sequence). The CDR3 runs to 16 residues. Trimming left V 1 base short and J 2 bases short, with 12 bases between. CDR3 DNA sequence: TGTGCCAGTAGTATAGTCTGGACAGAAACCTACAATGAGCAGTTCTTC. It codes for CASSIVWTETYNEQFF.

This sequence joins TRBV5-4 and TRBJ2-3; TRBD2 agrees at 8 bases. Germline V CDR1 and CDR2: SGHNT, YYREEE (reference sequence). J was trimmed by 1 base and V by 4 bases; bases with no gene match: 8. The CDR3 loop spans 16 amino acids. CDR3 bases: TGTGCCAGCAGCAAAAGGACGACTAGCGGCACAGATACGCAGTATTTT. Translated, it gives CASSKRTTSGTDTQYF.

This clone occurred a few times. The V and J genes are TRBV5-5 and TRBJ2-3; the D gene is possibly TRBD1 (6 bases). The germline V gene has CDR1 SGHKS and CDR2 YYEKEE (reference sequence). CDR3 length: 15 residues. V was clipped by 3 bases and J by 4 bases, with 15 bases between them. The CDR3 sequence: CASSSSGTNADTQYF. The CDR3 DNA reads as TGTGCCAGCAGCTCCTCCGGGACAAATGCAGATACGCAGTATTTT.

The V call is TRBV6-1, the J call TRBJ2-5; 8 positions match TRBD1. The CDR3 has 14 residues. V trimming: 6 bases; J trimming: 5 bases; junction bases outside the gene matches: 8. The V gene's germline CDR1 is MNHNS and CDR2 SASEGT. Written as DNA, the CDR3 is TGTGCCAGCAGAGATCAGGGGGCTGGGGAGACCCAGTACTTC. This gives the protein CASRDQGAGETQYF.

V usage is TRBV9 and J usage is TRBJ1-3; D is perhaps TRBD1 (6 bases). V was shortened by 0 bases and J by 0 bases, with 13 bases between the two germline ends. The CDR3 sequence is 17 residues long. Germline CDR1 is SGDLS and CDR2 is YYNGEE. The CDR3 sequence is CASSVARQVNSGNTIYF. CDR3 in DNA: TGTGCCAGCAGCGTAGCGCGACAGGTCAACTCTGGAAACACCATATATTTT.